The rows below give T cell receptor beta chains drawn from one sample of a study of T cell responses to AZD1222 COVID-19 vaccine. Clones were sequenced by immunoSEQ multiplex PCR, and TCRdb holds only the in-frame ones, with some missing. The sample holds around 86,000 clones, around 89% seen once. The sequencing here drew on peripheral blood, taken on day 0 of AZD1222 vaccination. The receptors were sampled from an adult in good health. Each CDR3 is given with its conserved first and last residue. A D gene is named only where the DNA matches it firmly. Expanded clones get a size class; other rows say once, few or many, or leave the size out.

>TRBD2|TRBV7-2|NA|TRBJ2-5
CASSSQGLAQETQYF
TGTGCCAGCAGCTCACAGGGACTAGCGCAAGAGACCCAGTACTTC
>TRBD1|TRBV18|NA|TRBJ1-3
CASSPTGEPGSGNTIYF
TGTGCCAGCTCACCTACAGGGGAACCGGGCTCTGGAAACACCATATATTTT
>NA|TRBV9|NA|TRBJ2-3
CASSVGGASTDTQYF
TGTGCCAGCAGCGTAGGGGGGGCGAGCACAGATACGCAGTATTTT
>TRBD1|TRBV27|NA|TRBJ2-7
CASSFSGGSYEQYF
TGTGCCAGCAGTTTTTCAGGGGGTTCCTACGAGCAGTACTTC
>NA|TRBV6-2/TRBV6-3|NA|TRBJ2-1
CASSYSWGGGLNEQFF
TGTGCCAGCAGTTACTCTTGGGGCGGGGGCCTTAATGAGCAGTTCTTC
>NA|TRBV27|NA|TRBJ1-2
CASRLAGAGERNGYTF
TGTGCCAGCAGATTGGCTGGGGCAGGGGAAAGAAATGGCTACACCTTC
>TRBD1|TRBV9|NA|TRBJ2-2
CASSVSGQGMNTGELFF
TGTGCCAGCAGCGTGTCGGGACAGGGGATGAACACCGGGGAGCTGTTTTTT
>NA|TRBV15|NA|TRBJ1-2
CATSRDLDSYGYTF
TGTGCCACCAGCAGAGATCTCGACAGCTATGGCTACACCTTC
>TRBD1|TRBV5-1|NA|TRBJ1-5
CASSPGQGGNQPQHF
TGCGCCAGCAGCCCCGGACAGGGAGGCAATCAGCCCCAGCATTTT
>TRBD2|TRBV11-3|NA|TRBJ2-7
CASSDGGEQYF
TGTGCCAGCAGCGACGGGGGGGAGCAGTACTTC
>NA|TRBV4-1|NA|TRBJ1-2
CASSQIQGINYGYTF
TGCGCCAGCAGCCAGATACAGGGAATCAACTATGGCTACACCTTC
>NA|TRBV6-4|NA|TRBJ1-1
CASRSGMNTEAFF
TGTGCCAGCAGATCGGGAATGAACACTGAAGCTTTCTTT
>TRBD2|TRBV27|NA|TRBJ2-5
CASSFLGAGQETQYF
TGTGCCAGCAGTTTCTTGGGAGCGGGACAAGAGACCCAGTACTTC
>NA|TRBV5-8|NA|TRBJ1-2
CASSLAEGNLYGYTF
TGTGCCAGCAGCTTGGCCGAGGGGAACCTCTATGGCTACACCTTC
>NA|TRBV7-9|NA|TRBJ1-4
CASSLSTEKLFF
TGTGCCAGCAGCCTATCGACCGAAAAACTGTTTTTT
>NA|TRBV18|NA|TRBJ1-1
CASSLGTGADTEAFF
TGTGCCAGCTCACTGGGGACGGGGGCGGACACTGAAGCTTTCTTT
>NA|TRBV11-2|NA|TRBJ1-2
CASSLVGYYGYTF
TGTGCCAGCAGCTTAGTGGGGTACTATGGCTACACCTTC
>NA|TRBV7-9|once|TRBJ1-5
CASSLGTAYQPQHF
TGTGCCAGCAGCTTAGGGACAGCTTATCAGCCCCAGCATTTT
>NA|TRBV29-1|NA|TRBJ1-1
CSVLQGNTEAFF
TGCAGCGTCCTACAGGGAAACACTGAAGCTTTCTTT
>NA|TRBV7-3|NA|TRBJ2-1
CASSTDSFTYNEQFF
TGTGCCAGCAGCACTGACTCGTTTACCTACAATGAGCAGTTCTTC
>NA|TRBV6-5|NA|TRBJ1-2
CASSYTPFANYGYTF
TGTGCCAGCAGTTACACCCCTTTTGCCAACTATGGCTACACCTTC
>NA|TRBV7-9|NA|TRBJ1-6
CASRLPQGELSNSPLHF
TGTGCCAGCAGGTTACCCCAGGGCGAGCTCTCTAATTCACCCCTCCACTTT
>NA|TRBV19|NA|TRBJ1-4
CASNRWTAATNEKLFF
TGTGCCAGTAATCGGTGGACGGCTGCAACTAATGAAAAACTGTTTTTT
>NA|TRBV7-2|NA|TRBJ2-3
CASSFEGLTDTQYF
TGTGCCAGCAGCTTTGAGGGTCTCACAGATACGCAGTATTTT
>NA|TRBV2|NA|TRBJ2-7
CASSEYEQYF
TGTGCCAGCAGTGAGTACGAGCAGTACTTC
>NA|TRBV28|NA|TRBJ2-5
CASSPTSGGLWTQYF
TGTGCCAGCAGTCCTACGTCAGGGGGACTTTGGACCCAGTACTTC
>NA|TRBV18|NA|TRBJ2-5
CASSRTGVQETQYF
TGTGCCAGCTCACGAACCGGGGTCCAAGAGACCCAGTACTTC
>TRBD2|TRBV7-3|NA|TRBJ2-3
CASSLTQLAGGIDTQYF
TGTGCCAGCAGCTTAACGCAACTAGCGGGGGGAATAGATACGCAGTATTTT
>NA|TRBV18|NA|TRBJ1-2
CASSPSAGDGYTF
TGTGCCAGCTCACCAAGTGCAGGGGATGGCTACACCTTC
>NA|TRBV18|NA|TRBJ2-7
CASSPTPGYEQYF
TGTGCCAGCTCACCCACTCCTGGGTACGAGCAGTACTTC
>TRBD1|TRBV18|NA|TRBJ1-1
CASSPDRLPIEAFF
TGTGCCAGCTCACCGGACAGGCTGCCGATTGAAGCTTTCTTT
>NA|TRBV14|NA|TRBJ1-4
CASSPTSTSGFNEKLFF
TGTGCCAGCAGCCCCACGTCAACCTCAGGGTTTAATGAAAAACTGTTTTTT
>NA|TRBV5-5|NA|TRBJ1-6
CASTAGGPRVASPLHF
TGTGCCAGCACCGCGGGAGGGCCTAGGGTCGCTTCACCCCTCCACTTT
>TRBD1|TRBV2|NA|TRBJ1-2
CASDPQGGLGYGYTF
TGTGCCAGCGACCCCCAAGGGGGCTTGGGCTATGGCTACACCTTC
>NA|TRBV19|NA|TRBJ2-7
CASSSRGDSYEQYF
TGTGCCAGTAGTAGCCGGGGCGACTCCTACGAGCAGTACTTC
>TRBD1|TRBV11-2|NA|TRBJ2-2
CASSNRDRATGELFF
TGTGCCAGCAGCAACCGGGACAGGGCGACCGGGGAGCTGTTTTTT
>NA|TRBV2|NA|TRBJ2-1
CATEEGPGRSSYNEQFF
TGTGCCACCGAGGAGGGACCGGGACGTAGCTCCTACAATGAGCAGTTCTTC
>NA|TRBV11-3|NA|TRBJ2-3
CASSLGGNPGTDTQYF
TGTGCCAGCAGCTTAGGAGGCAATCCAGGCACAGATACGCAGTATTTT
>TRBD2|TRBV14|NA|TRBJ2-3
CASSPISGGASLQDTQYF
TGTGCCAGCAGCCCGATTAGCGGGGGGGCCTCATTGCAAGATACGCAGTATTTT
>NA|TRBV18|NA|TRBJ1-4
CASSPRTDNEKLFF
TGTGCCAGCTCACCACGGACTGATAATGAAAAACTGTTTTTT
>NA|TRBV7-6|NA|TRBJ1-1
CASSLAPGAAFF
TGTGCCAGCAGCTTAGCGCCCGGAGCCGCTTTCTTT
>NA|TRBV19|NA|TRBJ1-1
CASTDPHTEAFF
TGTGCCAGTACCGATCCCCACACTGAAGCTTTCTTT
>NA|TRBV11-2|NA|TRBJ2-5
CASRDTSGETQYF
TGTGCCAGCAGGGACACTTCTGGAGAGACCCAGTACTTC
>TRBD1|TRBV9|NA|TRBJ2-3
CASSPRTGPTDTQYF
TGTGCCAGCAGCCCAAGGACAGGCCCCACAGATACGCAGTATTTT
>NA|TRBV7-6|NA|TRBJ2-7
CASSRGGGGAYEQYF
TGTGCCAGCAGCCGAGGGGGGGGTGGCGCCTACGAGCAGTACTTC